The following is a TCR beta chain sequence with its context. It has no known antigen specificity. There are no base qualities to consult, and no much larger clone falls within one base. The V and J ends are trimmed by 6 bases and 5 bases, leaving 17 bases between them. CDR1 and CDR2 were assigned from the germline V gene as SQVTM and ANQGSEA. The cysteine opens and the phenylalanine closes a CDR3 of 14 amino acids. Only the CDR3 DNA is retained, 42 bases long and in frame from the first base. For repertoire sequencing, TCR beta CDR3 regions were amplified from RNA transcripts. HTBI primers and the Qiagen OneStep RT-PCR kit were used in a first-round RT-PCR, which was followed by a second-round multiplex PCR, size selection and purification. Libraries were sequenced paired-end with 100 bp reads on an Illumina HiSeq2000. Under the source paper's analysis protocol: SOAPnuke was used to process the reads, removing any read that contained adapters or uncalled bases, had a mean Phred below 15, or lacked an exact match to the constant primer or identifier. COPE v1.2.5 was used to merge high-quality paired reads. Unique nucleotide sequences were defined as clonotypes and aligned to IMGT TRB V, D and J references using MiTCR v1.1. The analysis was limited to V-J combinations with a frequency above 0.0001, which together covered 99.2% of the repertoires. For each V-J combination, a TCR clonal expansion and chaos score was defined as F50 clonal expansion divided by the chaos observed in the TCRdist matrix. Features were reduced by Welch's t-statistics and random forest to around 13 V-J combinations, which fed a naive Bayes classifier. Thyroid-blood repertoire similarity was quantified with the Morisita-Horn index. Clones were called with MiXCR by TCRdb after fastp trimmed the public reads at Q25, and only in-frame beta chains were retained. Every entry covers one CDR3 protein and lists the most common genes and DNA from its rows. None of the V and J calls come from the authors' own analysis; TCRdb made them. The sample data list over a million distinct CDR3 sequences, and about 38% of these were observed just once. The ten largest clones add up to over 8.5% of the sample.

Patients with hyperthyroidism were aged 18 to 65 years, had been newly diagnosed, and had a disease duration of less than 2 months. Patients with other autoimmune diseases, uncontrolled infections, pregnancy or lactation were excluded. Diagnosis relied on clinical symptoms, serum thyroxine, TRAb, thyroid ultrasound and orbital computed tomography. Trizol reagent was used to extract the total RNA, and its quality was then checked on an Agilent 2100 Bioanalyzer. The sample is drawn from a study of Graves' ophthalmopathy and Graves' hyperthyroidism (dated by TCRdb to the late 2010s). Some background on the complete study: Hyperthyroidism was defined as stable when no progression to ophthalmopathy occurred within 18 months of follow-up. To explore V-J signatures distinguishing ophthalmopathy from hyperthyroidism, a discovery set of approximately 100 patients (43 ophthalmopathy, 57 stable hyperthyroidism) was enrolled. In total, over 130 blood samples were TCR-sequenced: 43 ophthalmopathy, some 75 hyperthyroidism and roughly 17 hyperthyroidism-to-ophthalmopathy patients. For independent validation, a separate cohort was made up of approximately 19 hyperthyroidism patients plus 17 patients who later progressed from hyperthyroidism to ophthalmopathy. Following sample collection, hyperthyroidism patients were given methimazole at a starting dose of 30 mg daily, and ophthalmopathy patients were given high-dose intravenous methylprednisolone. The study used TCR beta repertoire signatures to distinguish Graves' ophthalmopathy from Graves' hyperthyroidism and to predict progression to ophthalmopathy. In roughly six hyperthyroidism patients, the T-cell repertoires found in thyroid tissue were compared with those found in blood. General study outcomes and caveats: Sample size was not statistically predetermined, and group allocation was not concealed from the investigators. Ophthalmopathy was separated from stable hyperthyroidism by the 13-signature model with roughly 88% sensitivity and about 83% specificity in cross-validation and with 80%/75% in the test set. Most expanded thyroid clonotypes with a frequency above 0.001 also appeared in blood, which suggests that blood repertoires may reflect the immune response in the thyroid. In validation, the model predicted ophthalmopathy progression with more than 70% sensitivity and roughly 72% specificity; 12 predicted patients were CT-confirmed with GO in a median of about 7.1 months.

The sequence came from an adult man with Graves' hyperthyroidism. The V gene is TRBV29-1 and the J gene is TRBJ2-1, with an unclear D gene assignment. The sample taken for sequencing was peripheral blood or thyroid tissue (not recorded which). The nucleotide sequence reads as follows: TGCAGCGTCGGGTATTTCGAGTGGGACAATGAGCAGTTCTTC. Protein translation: CSVGYFEWDNEQFF.